The clone carrying this T cell receptor (beta chain) has only a few counts. What it binds is unknown. The data are from a study of early T cells in non-severe SARS-CoV-2 infection. Study summary: Sequencing of bulk RNA from unsorted whole blood was done, without chain pairing.

Individual cDNA molecules carried attached unique molecular identifiers. TCRdb re-analysed the 5' RACE reads in MiXCR, keeping a single row per CDR3 protein. The sample holds about 60,000 distinct CDR3 sequences, more than 9.5% seen once. The CDR3 extends over 14 amino acids. V shed 4 bases and J 8 bases; nucleotides not matched to a gene: 9. The germline V gene has CDR1 DFQATT and CDR2 SNEGSKA (reference sequence). Study-level results: Private and CD4 specificities were missed by VDJdb matching, skewed to anti-spike CD8.

The chain joins TRBV20-1 to TRBJ2-1; 9 nucleotides agree with TRBD2. The TCR sequence derives from an adult who was a healthcare worker with PCR-confirmed SARS-CoV-2 infection or an uninfected control (not recorded which). The sample was whole blood. The CDR3 DNA is TGCAGTGCTATTCATGCGGGAGGGGGTTATGAGCAGTTCTTC. Translation gives CSAIHAGGGYEQFF.